This section outlines one TCR beta chain sequence together with its context. This clonotype was counted many times. Its antigen remains undetermined. There are no base qualities to consult, and no much larger clone falls within one base. The entry originates in a study of T cells in Graves' hyperthyroidism and ophthalmopathy (dated by TCRdb to between 2018 and 2021). As for the study more broadly: Peripheral blood was sampled at the time of initial diagnosis, prior to any treatment. To identify TCR V-J signatures that set the groups apart, the researchers used a discovery cohort of 100 patients, made up of 40 to 45 with Graves' ophthalmopathy and some 58 with stable Graves' hyperthyroidism. In addition, the study compared T-cell repertoires in thyroid tissue and in blood from roughly 6 Graves' hyperthyroidism patients. The 100 or so discovery patients were divided at random into training and test sets in a 7:3 ratio. The paper describes TCR Vbeta CDR3 sequencing of more than 120 peripheral blood samples, made up of some 42 ophthalmopathy patients, roughly 75 hyperthyroidism patients and approximately 17 progressor patients. After blood sampling, hyperthyroidism patients were treated with methimazole at a starting dose of 30 mg daily, and ophthalmopathy patients were treated with high-dose intravenous methylprednisolone. Whether ophthalmopathy could be predicted prospectively was tested in an independent validation cohort made up of some 20 hyperthyroidism patients plus 17 patients who later progressed to ophthalmopathy. Overall study results and their limits: Sample size was not statistically predetermined, and investigators were not blinded to group allocation. Most expanded thyroid clonotypes (frequency above 0.001) were also detected in blood, a finding suggesting that blood repertoires may reflect thyroid immune responses. In validation, the model predicted progression to ophthalmopathy with around 71% sensitivity and around 72% specificity, a median of about 6 months before onset. A 13 V-J signature model separated ophthalmopathy from stable hyperthyroidism, with 87.88% sensitivity and roughly 81% specificity in cross-validation and 80%/75% in testing.

Hyperthyroidism patients were newly diagnosed, had a disease duration of under 2 months, and were aged 18 to 65 years. Patients with uncontrolled infections, other autoimmune diseases, pregnancy or lactation were excluded. Diagnoses relied on clinical symptoms, serum thyroxine and TRAb, thyroid ultrasound and orbital computed tomography. For progressor patients, blood was drawn at the first diagnosis of hyperthyroidism, before any ophthalmopathy symptoms had appeared. PBMCs were separated from roughly 10 ml of fresh peripheral blood using Ficoll-Paque density gradient centrifugation. Progressor patients were defined as those initially diagnosed with Graves' hyperthyroidism in whom ophthalmopathy developed during follow-up. Total RNA was extracted using Trizol reagent, and RNA quality was assessed on an Agilent 2100 Bioanalyzer. V is shortened by 4 bases, J by 8 bases, and the region joining them spans 18 bases. CDR1 and CDR2 were assigned from the germline V gene (reference sequence) as LGHDT and YNNKEL. The CDR3 holds 15 amino acids from the cysteine to the phenylalanine. The only DNA kept is the CDR3, 45 bases in frame from the first base.

Amplification of TCR beta CDR3 regions was carried out from RNA transcripts. The first round of RT-PCR for the TCR CDR3 was performed with the HTBI primer set and the Qiagen OneStep RT-PCR kit. The libraries were constructed in a second round of multiplex PCR and then size-selected and purified. Libraries were sequenced paired-end with 100 bp reads on an Illumina HiSeq2000. Concerning the study's data processing: SOAPnuke was used to process the raw data, with reads discarded if the reads contained adapters or uncalled bases, had a mean Phred below 15, or lacked an exact constant-primer or identifier match. High-quality paired reads were merged with COPE v1.2.5, and unique nucleotide sequences were defined as clonotypes. Clonotypes were aligned to IMGT TRBV, TRBD and TRBJ reference segments using MiTCR v1.1. Only V-J combinations with frequency above 0.0001, covering about 99% of repertoires, were analysed. The TCS score was defined as the ratio of F50 (clonal expansion) to E x V (chaos), calculated using BLOSUM62-based TCRdist between CDR3 peptides within each V-J. Welch's t-statistics and random forest reduced approximately 520 V-J features to 13, which were used in a naive Bayes classifier (R e1071). Through fastp at Q25 and MiXCR, TCRdb rebuilt clones from the public reads, retaining in-frame beta chains. Each entry is one CDR3 protein sequence, shown with its most common DNA and genes. V and J calls and clone size were set by TCRdb, not the authors. The sample includes hundreds of thousands of distinct CDR3 sequences, with approximately 14% observed a single time. The ten largest clones represent around 5.4% of the sample.

The sequence derives from a woman in her thirties with Graves' hyperthyroidism that later progressed to Graves' ophthalmopathy. Sequencing was performed on blood. The chain joins TRBV3-1 to TRBJ2-1, with the D gene possibly TRBD1 or TRBD2, each one fitting 7 bases. The DNA reads as follows: TGTGCCAGCAGCCGAGCCCGGGGAGGGGGCGATGAGCAGTTCTTC. Translation gives CASSRARGGGDEQFF.